This T cell receptor (beta chain) appears in the sequencing data of a study of cytomegalovirus exposure and HLA in healthy donors. The germline CDR1 and CDR2 sequences are SGHRS and YFSETQ. CDR3 length equals 15 residues. V was clipped by 6 bases and J by 7 bases, with 22 bases between them. PCR employed 60 Vbeta and 13 Jbeta primers. Only in-frame clones appear in the TCRdb table, and some are missing; sequencing was by immunoSEQ multiplex PCR. The data hold 140,000 or so clones, with about 61% observed a single time. Findings of the study overall: Rare TCR sequences predominated, though certain public TCRs were found in many donors. For most subjects, TCR beta sequences were reported to predict HLA-A and HLA-B alleles with accuracy.

To note about this clone: The antigen is undetermined.

The rearrangement joins TRBV5-1 to TRBJ1-2; TRBD1 is a possible D gene (6 bases). The clonotype comes from a male donor in good health and CMV-seronegative. The sequenced material came from PBMCs. In DNA, the CDR3 is TGCGCCAGCACCCCCGGGGGGGACAAGGGGATTGGCTACACCTTC. Its protein product is CASTPGGDKGIGYTF.